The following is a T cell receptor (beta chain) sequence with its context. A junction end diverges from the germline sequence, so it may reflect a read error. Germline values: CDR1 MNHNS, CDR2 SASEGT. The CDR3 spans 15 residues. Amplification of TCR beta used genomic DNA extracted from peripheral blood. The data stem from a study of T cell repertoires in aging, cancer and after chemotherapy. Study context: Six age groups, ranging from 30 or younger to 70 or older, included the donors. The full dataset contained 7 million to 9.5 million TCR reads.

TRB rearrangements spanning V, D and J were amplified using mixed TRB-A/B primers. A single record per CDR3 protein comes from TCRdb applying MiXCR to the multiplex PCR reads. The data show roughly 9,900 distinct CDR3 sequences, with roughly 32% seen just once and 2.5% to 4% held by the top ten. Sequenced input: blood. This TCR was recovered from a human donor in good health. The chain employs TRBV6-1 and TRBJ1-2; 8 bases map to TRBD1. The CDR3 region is CASSEVQGVAYGYTF. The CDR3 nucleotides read TGTGCCAGCAGCGAAGTACAGGGGGTCGCCTATGGCTACACCTTC.